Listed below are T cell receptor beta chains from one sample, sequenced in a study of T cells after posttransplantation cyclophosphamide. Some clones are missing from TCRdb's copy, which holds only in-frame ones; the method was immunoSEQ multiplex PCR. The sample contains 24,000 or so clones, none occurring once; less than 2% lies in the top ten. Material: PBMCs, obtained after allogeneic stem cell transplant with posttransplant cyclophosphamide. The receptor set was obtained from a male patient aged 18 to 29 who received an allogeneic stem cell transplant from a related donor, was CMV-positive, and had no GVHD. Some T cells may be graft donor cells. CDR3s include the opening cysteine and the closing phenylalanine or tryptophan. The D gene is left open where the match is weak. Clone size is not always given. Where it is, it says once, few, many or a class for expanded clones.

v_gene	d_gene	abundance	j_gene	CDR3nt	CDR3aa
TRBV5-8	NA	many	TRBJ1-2	TGTGCCAGCAGGCCGACAGCTAACTATGGCTACACCTTC	CASRPTANYGYTF
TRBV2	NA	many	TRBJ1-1	TGTGCCAGCAGCCAGACAGGTCTTGAAGCTTTCTTT	CASSQTGLEAFF
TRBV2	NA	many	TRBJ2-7	TGTGCCAGCAGTGGGGAGAGGAGCTCCTACGAGCAGTACTTC	CASSGERSSYEQYF
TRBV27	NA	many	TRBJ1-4	TGTGCCAGCAGCCGGATGGGGCAGTTCGAAAAACTGTTTTTT	CASSRMGQFEKLFF
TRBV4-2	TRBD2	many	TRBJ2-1	TGTGCCAGCAGCCAAGATTGGACTAGCGTCGCCAATGAGCAGTTCTTC	CASSQDWTSVANEQFF
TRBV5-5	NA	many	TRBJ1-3	TGTGCCAGCAGCTTTGACAGCTCTGGAAACACCATATATTTT	CASSFDSSGNTIYF
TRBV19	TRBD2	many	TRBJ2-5	TGTGCCAGTAGTATAGAACTGGGACTAGCGGGAGTGGCACAAGAGACCCAGTACTTC	CASSIELGLAGVAQETQYF
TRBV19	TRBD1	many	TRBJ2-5	TGTGCCAGTAGAGACAGGGGTACAGAGACCCAGTACTTC	CASRDRGTETQYF
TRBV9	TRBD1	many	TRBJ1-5	TGTGCCAGCAGCGTAGGAGGGGGCAAGGGGCCCCAGCATTTT	CASSVGGGKGPQHF
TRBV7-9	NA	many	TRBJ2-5	TGTGCCAGCAGCACATCCGGGACTTTCCAAGAGACCCAGTACTTC	CASSTSGTFQETQYF
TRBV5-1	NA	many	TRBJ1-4	TGCGCCAGCAGCTTCGGGTTGATGAATGAAAAACTGTTTTTT	CASSFGLMNEKLFF
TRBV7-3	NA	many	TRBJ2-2	TGTGCCAGCAGCTTAAGACGACGCGGACAGAACACCGGGGAGCTGTTTTTT	CASSLRRRGQNTGELFF
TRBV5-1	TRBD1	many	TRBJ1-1	TGCGCCAGCAGCTGGGAGCGCTACAGGGGGAGAACTGAAGCTTTCTTT	CASSWERYRGRTEAFF
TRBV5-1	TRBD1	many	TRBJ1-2	TGCGCCAGCAGCCACAGCGGACAGGGGTTTAGTGGCTACACCTTC	CASSHSGQGFSGYTF
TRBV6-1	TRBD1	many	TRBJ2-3	TGTGCCAGCAAAGGACAGGGCGGTGGTACGCAGTATTTT	CASKGQGGGTQYF
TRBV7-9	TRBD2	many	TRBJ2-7	TGTGCCAGCAGCTTGCCGGGACTAGCGGCGCTTACGTCTGTGAACGAGCAGTACTTC	CASSLPGLAALTSVNEQYF
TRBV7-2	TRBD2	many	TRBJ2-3	TGTGCCAGCAGCTCGGGACTAGCGGGTTTTTGGGCTAGCACAGATACGCAGTATTTT	CASSSGLAGFWASTDTQYF
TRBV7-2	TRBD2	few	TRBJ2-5	TGTGCCAGCAGCTTAGCGTCCGCCTTAGCGGGGGGGTTAGAGACCCAGTACTTC	CASSLASALAGGLETQYF
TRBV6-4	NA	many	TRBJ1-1	TGTGCCAGCAGTGCGCAACCCTCGGGGGGCACTGAAGCTTTCTTT	CASSAQPSGGTEAFF
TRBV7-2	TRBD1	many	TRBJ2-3	TGTGCCAGCAGCAGGACAGGGACTAGCACAGATACGCAGTATTTT	CASSRTGTSTDTQYF
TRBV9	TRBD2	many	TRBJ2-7	TGTGCCAGCAGCGTAGCTAGCGGGGGTCCCTACGAGCAGTACTTC	CASSVASGGPYEQYF
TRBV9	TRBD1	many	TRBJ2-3	TGTGCCAGCAGCACCCGTCCCGGGACAGGGGGCGCCGCAGATACGCAGTATTTT	CASSTRPGTGGAADTQYF
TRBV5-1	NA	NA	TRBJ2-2	TGCGCCAGCAGCTTGGAGGGACACCCCACCGGGGAGCTGTTTTTT	CASSLEGHPTGELFF
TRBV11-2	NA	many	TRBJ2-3	TGTGCCAGCAGCTATGGGGCCACAGATACGCAGTATTTT	CASSYGATDTQYF
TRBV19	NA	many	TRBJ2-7	TGTGCCACCAGACAGGAGTTCAGTTCCTACGAGCAGTACTTC	CATRQEFSSYEQYF
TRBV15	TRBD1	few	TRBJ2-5	TGTGCCACCAGCAGAGACCGGGACAGGGGAGCGACCCAGTACTTC	CATSRDRDRGATQYF
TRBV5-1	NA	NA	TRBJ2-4	TGCGCCAGCAGCACGGGACAAGTCGTAGCCAAAAACATTCAGTACTTC	CASSTGQVVAKNIQYF
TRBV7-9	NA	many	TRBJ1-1	TGTGCCAGCAGCCCACGACGGGAAGAAGAAGCTTTCTTT	CASSPRREEEAFF
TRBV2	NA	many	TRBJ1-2	TGTGCCAGCAGTGAATTAGGGAGGGGCTATGGCTACACCTTC	CASSELGRGYGYTF
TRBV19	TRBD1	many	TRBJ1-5	TGTGCCAGTAGTATTTACAGGGGACGGGATCAGCCCCAGCATTTT	CASSIYRGRDQPQHF
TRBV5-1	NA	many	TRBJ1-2	TGCGCCAGCAGCCCGGGAGGCATGGACTATGGCTACACCTTC	CASSPGGMDYGYTF
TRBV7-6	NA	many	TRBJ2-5	TGTGCCAGCAGTCGTGGGCCGGGGGAGACCCAGTACTTC	CASSRGPGETQYF
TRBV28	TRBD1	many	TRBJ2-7	TGTGCCAGCTTCGACAGGGCCTCCTACGAGCAGTACTTC	CASFDRASYEQYF
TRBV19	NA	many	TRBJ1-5	TGTGCCAGTAGTAGACCGAAACAGGGTTACAATCAGCCCCAGCATTTT	CASSRPKQGYNQPQHF
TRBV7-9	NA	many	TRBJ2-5	TGTGCCAGCAGCCCCTCAACTAGATCCCTAGAGACCCAGTACTTC	CASSPSTRSLETQYF
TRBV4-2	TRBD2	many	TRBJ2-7	TGTGCCAGCAGCCCACTAGCGGCCTCCGGTAACGAGCAGTACTTC	CASSPLAASGNEQYF
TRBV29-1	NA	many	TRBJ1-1	TGCAGCGTGGCCCCTCGGAGCACTGAAGCTTTCTTT	CSVAPRSTEAFF
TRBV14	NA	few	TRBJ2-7	TGTGCCAGCAGCCAACGACTCTCCTACGAGCAGTACTTC	CASSQRLSYEQYF
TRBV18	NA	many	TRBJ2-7	TGTGCCAGCTCGTCGACTGAAACCTACGAGCAGTACTTC	CASSSTETYEQYF